Described below is a single T cell receptor beta chain sequence and its context. The antigen remains unidentified. Losses at the gene ends were 5 bases for V and 7 bases for J; bases not matched to a gene: 6. This CDR3 has 14 residues. Germline CDR1 reads LNHDA; CDR2 reads SQIVND (reference sequence). This sample stems from a study of cytomegalovirus exposure and HLA in healthy donors. Study details: About 200 million T cells yielded 120 million or so unique TCR beta sequences, as an earlier analysis found. Study findings and constraints: TCR beta sequences reportedly predicted most subjects' HLA-A and HLA-B alleles accurately.

The PCR was carried out with 60 Vbeta primers and 13 Jbeta primers. Measured with immunoSEQ multiplex PCR; TCRdb has only the in-frame clones, and not every one. The sample records approximately 220,000 clones, 82% being singletons. This chain uses TRBV19 with TRBJ2-2; 8 nucleotides agree with TRBD1. What was sequenced was PBMCs. The source is a man aged 35 to 55 in good health and CMV-seropositive. The DNA of the CDR3 is TGTGCCAGTAGTCCTCAGGGGGCAAACGGGGAGCTGTTTTTT. Residues: CASSPQGANGELFF.